This TCR beta chain was captured in a study of blood T cell repertoires in COVID-19. Clones were read by immunoSEQ multiplex PCR, and TCRdb kept only the in-frame ones, dropping some. In the table there are 300,000 to 400,000 clones, around nine tenths of which are singletons. Germline V gene sequence: CDR1 MNHEY, CDR2 SMNVEV (reference sequence). The CDR3 spans 14 residues. V was cut by 10 bases and J by 0 bases, with 13 bases left in between. V gene TRBV27 combines with J gene TRBJ2-1, with TRBD1 as a possible D gene (6 bases). This TCR came from a woman in her 70s with COVID-19, enrolled during active disease. Sequencing was done on a sample of peripheral blood. The CDR3 protein is CATQGTSSYNEQFF. The CDR3, as DNA: TGTGCCACCCAGGGGACAAGCTCCTACAATGAGCAGTTCTTC.